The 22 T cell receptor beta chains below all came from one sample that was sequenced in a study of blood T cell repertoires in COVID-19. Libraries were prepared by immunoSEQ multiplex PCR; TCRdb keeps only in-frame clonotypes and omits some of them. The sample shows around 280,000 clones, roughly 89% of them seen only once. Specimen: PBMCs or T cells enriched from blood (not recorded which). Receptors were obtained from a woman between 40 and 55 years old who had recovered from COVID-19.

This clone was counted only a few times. The CDR3 loop is CASSSDGVTYEQYF. The CDR3 DNA follows: TGTGCCAGCAGTTCGGACGGGGTTACCTACGAGCAGTACTTC. This chain joins TRBV28 and TRBJ2-7, with D maybe TRBD2 (5 bases). CDR3 size: 14 residues. Germline V lookup: CDR1 MDHEN, CDR2 SYDVKM. Trimming pared 4 bases from V and 2 bases from J, leaving 12 bases between.

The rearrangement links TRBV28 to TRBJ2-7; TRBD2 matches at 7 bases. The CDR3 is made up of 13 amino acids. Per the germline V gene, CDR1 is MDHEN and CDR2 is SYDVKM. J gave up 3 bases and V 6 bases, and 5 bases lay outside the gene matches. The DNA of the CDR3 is TGTGCCAGCAGGAGCGGGATAGGCTACGAGCAGTACTTC. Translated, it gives CASRSGIGYEQYF.

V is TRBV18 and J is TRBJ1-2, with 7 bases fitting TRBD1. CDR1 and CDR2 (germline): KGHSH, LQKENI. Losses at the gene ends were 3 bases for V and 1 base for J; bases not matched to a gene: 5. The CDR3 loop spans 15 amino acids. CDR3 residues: CASSPQQGSNYGYTF. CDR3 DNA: TGTGCCAGCTCACCCCAACAGGGGAGTAACTATGGCTACACCTTC. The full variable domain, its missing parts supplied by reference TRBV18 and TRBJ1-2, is NAGVMQNPRHLVRRRGQEARLRCSPMKGHSHVYWYRQLPEEGLKFMVYLQKENIIDESGMPKERFSAEFPKEGPSILRIQQVVRGDSAAYFCASSPQQGSNYGYTFGSGTRLTVV.

The chain's CDR3 is CASSQREGETQYF. In DNA, the CDR3 is TGTGCCAGCAGCCAAAGGGAGGGAGAGACCCAGTACTTC. The J gene is TRBJ2-5, the V gene TRBV6-5; 7 nucleotides line up with TRBD2. With 6 bases clipped from V and 4 bases from J, the junction kept 5 bases outside the gene matches. The CDR3 extends over 13 amino acids. Germline loops: CDR1 MNHEY, CDR2 SVGAGI.

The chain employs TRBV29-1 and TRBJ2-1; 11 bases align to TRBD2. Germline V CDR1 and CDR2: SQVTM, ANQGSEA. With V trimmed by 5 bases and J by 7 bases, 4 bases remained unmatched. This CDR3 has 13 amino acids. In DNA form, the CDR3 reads TGCAGCGTTCCCGGGACTAGCGGTAATGAGCAGTTCTTC. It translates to CSVPGTSGNEQFF.

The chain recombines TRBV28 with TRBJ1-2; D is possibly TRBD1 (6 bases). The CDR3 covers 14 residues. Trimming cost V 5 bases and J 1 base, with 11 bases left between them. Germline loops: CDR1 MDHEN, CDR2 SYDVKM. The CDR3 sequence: CASSRTVFNYGYTF. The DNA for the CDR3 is TGTGCCAGCAGTCGGACAGTCTTTAACTATGGCTACACCTTC.

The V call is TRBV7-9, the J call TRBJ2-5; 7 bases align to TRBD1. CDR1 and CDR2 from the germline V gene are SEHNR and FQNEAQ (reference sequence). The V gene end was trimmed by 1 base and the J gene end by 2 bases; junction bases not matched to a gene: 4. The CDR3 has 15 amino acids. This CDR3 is CASSLEVGQQETQYF. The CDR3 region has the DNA TGTGCCAGCAGCTTAGAGGTGGGACAGCAAGAGACCCAGTACTTC.

CDR3 region: CASRRGQGFIYGYTF. DNA for the CDR3: TGTGCCAGCAGGCGGGGACAGGGGTTTATCTATGGCTACACCTTC. The chain combines TRBV28 with TRBJ1-2, with 10 nucleotides matching TRBD1. The CDR3 covers 15 residues. Germline CDR1 and CDR2: MDHEN and SYDVKM. Trimming at V came to 6 bases and at J to 4 bases, leaving 8 bases not matched to a gene.

CDR3 sequence (DNA): TGTGCCAGCTCACCAGTAGCGGGAGGGCCGGTGAGGGAGCAGTACTTC. This translates into CASSPVAGGPVREQYF. The V and J genes are TRBV18 and TRBJ2-7; TRBD2 matches at 11 bases. J lost 7 bases, V lost 2 bases, and 10 bases had no gene match. Germline loops: CDR1 KGHSH, CDR2 LQKENI. The CDR3 loop spans 16 amino acids.

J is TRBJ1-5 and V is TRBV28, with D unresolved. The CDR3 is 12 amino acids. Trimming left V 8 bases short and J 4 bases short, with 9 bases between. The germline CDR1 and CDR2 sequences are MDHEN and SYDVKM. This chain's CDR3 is CASERLNQPQHF. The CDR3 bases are TGTGCCAGCGAGCGACTAAATCAGCCCCAGCATTTT.

Here the CDR3 DNA reads TGTGCCCGACTCCGGGGGGGAACGTCGAGGACCGGGGAGCTGTTTTTT. Protein product: CARLRGGTSRTGELFF. The rearrangement joins TRBV11-3 to TRBJ2-2; TRBD2 matches 8 bases. The CDR3 runs to 16 residues. Trimming cost V 11 bases and J 5 bases; bases outside gene matches: 16. Germline lookup yields CDR1 SGHNT and CDR2 YENEEA. Full variable domain (rest looked up from reference TRBV11-3 and TRBJ2-2): EAGVVQSPRYKIIEKKQPVAFWCNPISGHNTLYWYLQNLGQGPELLIRYENEEAVDDSQLPKDRFSAERLKGVDSTLKIQPAELGDSAVYLCARLRGGTSRTGELFFGEGSRLTVL.

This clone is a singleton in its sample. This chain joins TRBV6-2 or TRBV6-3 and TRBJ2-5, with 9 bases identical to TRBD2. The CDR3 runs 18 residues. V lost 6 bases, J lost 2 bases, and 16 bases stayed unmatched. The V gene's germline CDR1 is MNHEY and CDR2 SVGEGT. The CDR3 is CASSQQWGASGKQETQYF. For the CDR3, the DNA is TGTGCCAGCAGCCAACAGTGGGGGGCTAGCGGGAAACAAGAGACCCAGTACTTC.

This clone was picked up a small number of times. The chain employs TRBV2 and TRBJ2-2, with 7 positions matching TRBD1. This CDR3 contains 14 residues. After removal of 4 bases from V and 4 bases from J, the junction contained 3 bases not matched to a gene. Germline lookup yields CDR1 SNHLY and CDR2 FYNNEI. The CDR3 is CASSGDSGTGELFF. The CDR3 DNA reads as TGTGCCAGCAGTGGGGACAGCGGCACCGGGGAGCTGTTTTTT.

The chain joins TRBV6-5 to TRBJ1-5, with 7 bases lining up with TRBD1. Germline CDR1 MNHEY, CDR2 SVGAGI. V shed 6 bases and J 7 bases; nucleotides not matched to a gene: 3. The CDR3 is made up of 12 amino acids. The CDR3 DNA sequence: TGTGCCAGCAGACAGGGGCGGCAGCCCCAGCATTTT. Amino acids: CASRQGRQPQHF.

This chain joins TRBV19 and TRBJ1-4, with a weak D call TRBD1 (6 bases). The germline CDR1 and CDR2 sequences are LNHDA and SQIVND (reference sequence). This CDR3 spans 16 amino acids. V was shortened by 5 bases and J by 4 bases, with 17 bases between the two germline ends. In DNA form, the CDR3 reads TGTGCCAGTAGTCCCGGAACAGGGCTCAGTAATGAAAAACTGTTTTTT. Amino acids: CASSPGTGLSNEKLFF.

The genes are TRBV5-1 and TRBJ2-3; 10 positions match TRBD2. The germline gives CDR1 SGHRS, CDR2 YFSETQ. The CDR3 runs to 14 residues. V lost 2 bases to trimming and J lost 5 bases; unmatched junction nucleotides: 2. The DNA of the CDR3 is TGCGCCAGCAGCTTAGGACTAGCGGTAGATACGCAGTATTTT. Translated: CASSLGLAVDTQYF.

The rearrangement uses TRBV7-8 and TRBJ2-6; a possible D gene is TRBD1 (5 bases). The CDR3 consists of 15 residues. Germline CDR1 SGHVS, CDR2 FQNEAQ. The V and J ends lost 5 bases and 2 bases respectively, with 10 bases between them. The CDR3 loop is CASSTLGPGANVLTF. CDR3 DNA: TGTGCCAGCAGCACCCTGGGGCCTGGGGCCAACGTCCTGACTTTC.

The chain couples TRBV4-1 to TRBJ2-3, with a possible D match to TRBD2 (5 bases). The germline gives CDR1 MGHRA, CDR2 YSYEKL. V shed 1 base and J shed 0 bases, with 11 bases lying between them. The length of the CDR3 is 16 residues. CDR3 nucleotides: TGCGCCAGCAGCCAAGTGAGCGGCTTAAGCACAGATACGCAGTATTTT. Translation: CASSQVSGLSTDTQYF.

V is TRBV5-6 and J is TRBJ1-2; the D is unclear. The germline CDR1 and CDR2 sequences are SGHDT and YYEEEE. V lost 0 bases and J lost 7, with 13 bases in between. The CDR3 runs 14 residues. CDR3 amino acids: CASSLANSGGGYTF. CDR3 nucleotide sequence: TGTGCCAGCAGCTTGGCAAACTCAGGAGGTGGCTACACCTTC.

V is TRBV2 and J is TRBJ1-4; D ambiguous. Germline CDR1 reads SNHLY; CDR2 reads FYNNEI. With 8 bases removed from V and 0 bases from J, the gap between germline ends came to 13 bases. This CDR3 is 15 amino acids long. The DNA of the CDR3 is TGTGCCAGCTTAGCTTTACCCGCAACTAATGAAAAACTGTTTTTT. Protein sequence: CASLALPATNEKLFF.

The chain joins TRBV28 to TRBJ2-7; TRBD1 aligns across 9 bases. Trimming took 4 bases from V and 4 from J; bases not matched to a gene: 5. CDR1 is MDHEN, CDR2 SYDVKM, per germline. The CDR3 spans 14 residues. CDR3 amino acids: CASSSTGGWYEQYF. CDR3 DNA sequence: TGTGCCAGCAGTTCGACAGGGGGGTGGTACGAGCAGTACTTC. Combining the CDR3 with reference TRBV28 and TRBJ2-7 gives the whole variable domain DVKVTQSSRYLVKRTGEKVFLECVQDMDHENMFWYRQDPGLGLRLIYFSYDVKMKEKGDIPEGYSVSREKKERFSLILESASTNQTSMYLCASSSTGGWYEQYFGPGTRLTVT.

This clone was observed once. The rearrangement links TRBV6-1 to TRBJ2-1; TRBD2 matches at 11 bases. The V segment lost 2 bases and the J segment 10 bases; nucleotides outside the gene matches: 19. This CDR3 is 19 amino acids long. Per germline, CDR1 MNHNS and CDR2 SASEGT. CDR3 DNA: TGTGCCAGCAGTGAAACTTCCAGTCCTAGTAGCGGGAGGGCCCACGAGCAGTTCTTC. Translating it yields CASSETSSPSSGRAHEQFF.